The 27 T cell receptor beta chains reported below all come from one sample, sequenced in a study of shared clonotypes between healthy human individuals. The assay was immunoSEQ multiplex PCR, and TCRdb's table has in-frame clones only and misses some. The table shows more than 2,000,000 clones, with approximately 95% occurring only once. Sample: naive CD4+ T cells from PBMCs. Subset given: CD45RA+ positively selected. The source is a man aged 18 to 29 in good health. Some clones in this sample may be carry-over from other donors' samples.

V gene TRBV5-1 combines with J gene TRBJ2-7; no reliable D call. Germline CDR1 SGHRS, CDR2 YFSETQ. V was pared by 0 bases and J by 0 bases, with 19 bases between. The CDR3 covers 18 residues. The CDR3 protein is CASSLGPASPLSSYEQYF. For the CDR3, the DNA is TGCGCCAGCAGCTTGGGCCCGGCCTCTCCATTAAGCTCCTACGAGCAGTACTTC.

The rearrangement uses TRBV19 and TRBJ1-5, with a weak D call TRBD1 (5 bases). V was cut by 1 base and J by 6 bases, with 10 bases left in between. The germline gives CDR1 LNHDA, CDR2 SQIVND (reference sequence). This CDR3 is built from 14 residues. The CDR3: CASSIGSGGQPQHF. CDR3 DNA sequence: TGTGCCAGTAGTATAGGTTCCGGGGGTCAGCCCCAGCATTTT.

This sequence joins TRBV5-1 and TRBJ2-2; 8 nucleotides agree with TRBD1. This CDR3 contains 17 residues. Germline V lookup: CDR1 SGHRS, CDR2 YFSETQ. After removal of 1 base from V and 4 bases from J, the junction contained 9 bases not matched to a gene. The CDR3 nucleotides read TGCGCCAGCAGCTTGTCACCGGGACAGGAGTCCACCGGGGAGCTGTTTTTT. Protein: CASSLSPGQESTGELFF.

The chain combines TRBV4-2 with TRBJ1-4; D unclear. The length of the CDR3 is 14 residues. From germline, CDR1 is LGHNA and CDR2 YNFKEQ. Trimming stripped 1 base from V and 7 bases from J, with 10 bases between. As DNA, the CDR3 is TGTGCCAGCAGCCAAGGGCAGGTTGGTGAAAAACTGTTTTTT. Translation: CASSQGQVGEKLFF.

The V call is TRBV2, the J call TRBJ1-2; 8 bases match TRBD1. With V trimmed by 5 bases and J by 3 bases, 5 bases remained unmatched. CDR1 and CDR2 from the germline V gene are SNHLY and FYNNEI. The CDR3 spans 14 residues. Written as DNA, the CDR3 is TGTGCCAGCAGTACACAGGGACAGGACTATGGCTACACCTTC. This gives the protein CASSTQGQDYGYTF.

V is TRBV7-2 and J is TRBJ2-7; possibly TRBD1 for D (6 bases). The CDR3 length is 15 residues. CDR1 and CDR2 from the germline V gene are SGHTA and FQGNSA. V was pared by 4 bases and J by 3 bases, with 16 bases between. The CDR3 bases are TGTGCCAGCAGCTCGACCCGGGACACCCTCTACGAGCAGTACTTC. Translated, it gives CASSSTRDTLYEQYF. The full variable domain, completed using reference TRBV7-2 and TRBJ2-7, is GAGVSQSPSNKVTEKGKDVELRCDPISGHTALYWYRQSLGQGLEFLIYFQGNSAPDKSGLPSDRFSAERTGGSVSTLTIQRTQQEDSAVYLCASSSTRDTLYEQYFGPGTRLTVT.

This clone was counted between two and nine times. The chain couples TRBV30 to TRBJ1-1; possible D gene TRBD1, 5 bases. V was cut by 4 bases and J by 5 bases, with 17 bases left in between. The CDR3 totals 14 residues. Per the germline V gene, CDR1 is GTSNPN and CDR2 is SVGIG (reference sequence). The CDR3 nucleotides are TGTGCCTGGACCCGGTTTGGGGGTGGGACTGAAGCTTTCTTT. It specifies CAWTRFGGGTEAFF.

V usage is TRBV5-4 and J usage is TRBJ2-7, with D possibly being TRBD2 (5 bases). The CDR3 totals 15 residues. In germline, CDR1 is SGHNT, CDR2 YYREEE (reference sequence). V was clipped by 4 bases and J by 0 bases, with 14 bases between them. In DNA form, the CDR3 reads TGTGCCAGCAGCGGACTGAGGGCAGACTCCTACGAGCAGTACTTC. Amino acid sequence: CASSGLRADSYEQYF.

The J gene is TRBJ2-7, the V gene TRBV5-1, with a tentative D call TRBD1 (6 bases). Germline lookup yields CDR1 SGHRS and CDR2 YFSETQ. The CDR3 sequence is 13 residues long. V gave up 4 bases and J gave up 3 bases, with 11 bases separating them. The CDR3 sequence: CASSAGTIYEQYF. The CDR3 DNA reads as TGCGCCAGCAGCGCCGGGACAATCTACGAGCAGTACTTC.

Written as DNA, the CDR3 is TGTGCCAGCAGCTCATCCCTCAGGGCAGGTCAAGAGACCCAGTACTTC. Translating gives CASSSSLRAGQETQYF. The chain carries TRBV11-2 and TRBJ2-5; a possible D gene is TRBD1 (5 bases). Germline V CDR1 and CDR2: SGHAT, FQNNGV. V gave up 4 bases and J gave up 2 bases, with 17 bases separating them. The CDR3 is 16 residues long.

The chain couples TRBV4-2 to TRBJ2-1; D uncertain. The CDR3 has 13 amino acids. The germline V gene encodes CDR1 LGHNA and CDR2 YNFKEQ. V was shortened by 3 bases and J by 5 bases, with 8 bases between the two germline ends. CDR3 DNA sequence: TGTGCCAGCAGCCACTCGGTGGACAATGAGCAGTTCTTC. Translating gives CASSHSVDNEQFF.

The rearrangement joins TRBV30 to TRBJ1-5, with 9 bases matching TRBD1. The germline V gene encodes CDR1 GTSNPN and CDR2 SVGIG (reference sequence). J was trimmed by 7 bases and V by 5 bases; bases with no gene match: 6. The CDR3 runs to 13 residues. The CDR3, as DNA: TGTGCCTGGGGCCCGGACAGGGGACAGCCCCAGCATTTT. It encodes CAWGPDRGQPQHF.

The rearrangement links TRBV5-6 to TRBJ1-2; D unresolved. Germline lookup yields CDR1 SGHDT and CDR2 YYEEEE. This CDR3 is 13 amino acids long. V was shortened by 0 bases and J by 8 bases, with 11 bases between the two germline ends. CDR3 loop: CASSLGRPYGYTF. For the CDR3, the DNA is TGTGCCAGCAGCTTGGGCAGACCCTACGGCTACACCTTC.

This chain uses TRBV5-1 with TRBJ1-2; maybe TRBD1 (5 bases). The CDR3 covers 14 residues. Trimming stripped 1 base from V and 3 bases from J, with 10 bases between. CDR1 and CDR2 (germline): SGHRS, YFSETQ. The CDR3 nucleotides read TGCGCCAGCAGCTTGAACGGAGGGGACTATGGCTACACCTTC. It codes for CASSLNGGDYGYTF. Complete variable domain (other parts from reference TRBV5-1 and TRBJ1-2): KAGVTQTPRYLIKTRGQQVTLSCSPISGHRSVSWYQQTPGQGLQFLFEYFSETQRNKGNFPGRFSGRQFSNSRSEMNVSTLELGDSALYLCASSLNGGDYGYTFGSGTRLTVV.

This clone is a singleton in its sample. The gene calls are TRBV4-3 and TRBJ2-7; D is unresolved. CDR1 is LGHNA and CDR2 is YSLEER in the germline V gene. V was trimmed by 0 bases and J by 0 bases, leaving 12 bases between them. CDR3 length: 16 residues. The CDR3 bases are TGCGCCAGCAGCCAAGATTGGCAGGTCCTCTCCTACGAGCAGTACTTC. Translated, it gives CASSQDWQVLSYEQYF.

CDR3 bases: TGCGCCAGCAGTGAAACAGGGAATCAGCCCCAGCATTTT. Translated: CASSETGNQPQHF. The chain carries TRBV10-1 and TRBJ1-5; possibly TRBD1 for D (6 bases). Trimming stripped 3 bases from V and 4 bases from J, with 7 bases between. The germline gives CDR1 WNHNN, CDR2 SYGVQD (reference sequence). The CDR3 runs to 13 residues.

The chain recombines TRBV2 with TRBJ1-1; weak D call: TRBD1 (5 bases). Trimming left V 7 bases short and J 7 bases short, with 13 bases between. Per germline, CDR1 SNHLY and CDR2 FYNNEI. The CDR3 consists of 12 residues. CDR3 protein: CASKVHQGEAFF. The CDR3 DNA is TGTGCCAGCAAGGTTCACCAGGGTGAAGCTTTCTTT.

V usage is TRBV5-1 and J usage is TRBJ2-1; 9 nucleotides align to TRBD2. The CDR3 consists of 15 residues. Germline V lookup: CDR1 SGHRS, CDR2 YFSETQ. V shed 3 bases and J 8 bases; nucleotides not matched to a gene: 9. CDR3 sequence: CASSSNLAGGDEQFF. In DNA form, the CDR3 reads TGCGCCAGCAGCTCGAACTTGGCGGGAGGGGATGAGCAGTTCTTC.

In DNA form, the CDR3 reads TGTGCCAGCAGCCAATCGCTACCATTCTACAATGAGCAGTTCTTC. Translating it yields CASSQSLPFYNEQFF. The chain combines TRBV4-2 with TRBJ2-1; D ambiguous. Trimming shortened V by 2 bases and J by 3 bases, and 11 bases separated the two germline ends. Germline V gene sequence: CDR1 LGHNA, CDR2 YNFKEQ. The CDR3 loop spans 15 amino acids.

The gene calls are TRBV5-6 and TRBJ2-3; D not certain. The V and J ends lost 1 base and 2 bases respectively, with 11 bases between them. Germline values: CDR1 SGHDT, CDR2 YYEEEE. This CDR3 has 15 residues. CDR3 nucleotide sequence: TGTGCCAGCAGCTTGAAGGGCCAGTACACAGATACGCAGTATTTT. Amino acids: CASSLKGQYTDTQYF.

CDR3 loop: CASSLGTSGKSPYEQYF. CDR3 sequence (DNA): TGTGCCAGCAGCTTGGGGACTAGCGGGAAATCCCCCTACGAGCAGTACTTC. This chain connects TRBV5-5 to TRBJ2-7; the match to TRBD2 covers 12 bases. Trimming at V came to 0 bases and at J to 2 bases, leaving 6 bases not matched to a gene. This CDR3 has 17 amino acids. Germline V lookup: CDR1 SGHKS, CDR2 YYEKEE (reference sequence).

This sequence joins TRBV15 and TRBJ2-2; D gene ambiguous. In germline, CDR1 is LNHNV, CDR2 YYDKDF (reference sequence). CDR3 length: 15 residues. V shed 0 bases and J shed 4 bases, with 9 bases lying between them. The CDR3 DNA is TGTGCCACCAGCAGAGACCGGGTTCGCACCGGGGAGCTGTTTTTT. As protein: CATSRDRVRTGELFF.

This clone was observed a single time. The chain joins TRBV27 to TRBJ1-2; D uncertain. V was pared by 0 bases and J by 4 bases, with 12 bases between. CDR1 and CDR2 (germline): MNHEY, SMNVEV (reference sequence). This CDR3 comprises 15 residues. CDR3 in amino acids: CASSLSEAPFYGYTF. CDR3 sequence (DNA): TGTGCCAGCAGTTTATCGGAGGCCCCCTTCTATGGCTACACCTTC.

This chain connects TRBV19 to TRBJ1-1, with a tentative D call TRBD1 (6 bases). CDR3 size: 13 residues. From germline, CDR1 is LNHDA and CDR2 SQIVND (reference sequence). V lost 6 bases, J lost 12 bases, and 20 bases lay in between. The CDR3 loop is CASSLNHRVGSFF. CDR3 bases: TGTGCCAGTAGCCTGAACCACAGGGTCGGGTCTTTCTTT.

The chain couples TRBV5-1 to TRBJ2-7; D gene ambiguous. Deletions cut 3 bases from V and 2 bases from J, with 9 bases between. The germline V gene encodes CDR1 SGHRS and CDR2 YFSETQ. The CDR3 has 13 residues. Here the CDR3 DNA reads TGCGCCAGCAGCTCGGGCCCTGCCTACGAGCAGTACTTC. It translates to CASSSGPAYEQYF.

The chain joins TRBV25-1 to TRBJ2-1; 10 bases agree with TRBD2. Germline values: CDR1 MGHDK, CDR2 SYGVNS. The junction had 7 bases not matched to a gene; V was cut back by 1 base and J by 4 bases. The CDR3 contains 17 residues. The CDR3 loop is CASSESQREGPYNEQFF. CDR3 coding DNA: TGTGCCAGCAGTGAATCCCAGCGGGAGGGCCCATACAATGAGCAGTTCTTC.

The CDR3 spells CSAWGGTQYF. The DNA for the CDR3 is TGCAGTGCGTGGGGGGGGACCCAGTACTTC. This chain joins TRBV20-1 and TRBJ2-5; 7 positions match TRBD2. The CDR3 spans 10 residues. CDR1 DFQATT and CDR2 SNEGSKA come from the germline V gene (reference sequence). V was clipped by 6 bases and J by 7 bases; unmatched bases: 2.